Listed below are T cell receptor beta chains from one sample, sequenced in a study of beta chain features in type 1 diabetes. The repertoire was sequenced with immunoSEQ multiplex PCR; TCRdb's copy has only in-frame clones and lacks some. The repertoire has 140,000 to 150,000 clones, less than 11% of them found once; the top ten carry roughly 1.4%. What was sequenced was naive CD4+ T cells from blood. The receptors come from a man aged 18-30 years in good health. Each CDR3 is given with its conserved first and last residue. Each record gives: V gene, J gene, CDR3 protein.

>TRBV6-4|TRBJ1-2
CASRASGEGPGYGYTF
>TRBV5-1|TRBJ2-7
CASSAAGTGTFEQYF
>TRBV6-5|TRBJ1-2
CASSSHGQANYGYTF
>TRBV7-8|TRBJ1-1
CASSLEGSGLSTEAFF
>TRBV7-8|TRBJ2-1
CASRTSGGGYNEQFF
>TRBV19|TRBJ2-7
CASSIGGTGLADYEQYF
>TRBV2|TRBJ2-7
CASQEMGQGTYEQYF
>TRBV19|TRBJ2-1
CASSKTSGGLRNEQFF
>TRBV29-1|TRBJ2-7
CSVDRGIKNEQYF
>TRBV4-3|TRBJ1-1
CASSQDRGLVAFF
>TRBV27|TRBJ2-7
CASRSDRGFYEQYF
>TRBV4-3|TRBJ2-4
CASSQGSGLAGLLAKNIQYF
>TRBV9|TRBJ2-5
CASSVASQETQYF
>TRBV6-5|TRBJ2-5
CASRDTSGKETQYF
>TRBV6-5|TRBJ2-5
CASRFGGKETQYF
>TRBV7-7|TRBJ2-2
CASSPFQVAGELFF
>TRBV18|TRBJ2-5
CASSPGQIQETQYF
>TRBV4-1|TRBJ2-3
CASSITSDNTQYF
>TRBV2|TRBJ1-3
CASSEARAYTIYF
>TRBV6-1|TRBJ2-3
CASTRTGASTDTQYF
>TRBV5-1|TRBJ2-2
CASRSGTGFTGELFF
>TRBV5-4|TRBJ2-7
CASSLSSGGGSYEQYF
>TRBV9|TRBJ2-1
CASSVIAGGTTGEQFF
>TRBV27|TRBJ2-7
CASSLSWGGGTHEQYF
>TRBV5-1|TRBJ2-7
CASSLEGTNYEQYF
>TRBV6-5|TRBJ2-3
CASGGLAGTDTQYF
>TRBV11-3|TRBJ2-7
CASSRDRDEQYF
>TRBV19|TRBJ1-1
CASRPPEGVGATEAFF
>TRBV5-6|TRBJ2-3
CASSLSAGGTDTQYF
>TRBV6-1|TRBJ1-1
CASRTGKGTEAFF
>TRBV7-9|TRBJ2-7
CASSRQGASPEYF
>TRBV5-4|TRBJ2-3
CASSLGGGATDTQYF
>TRBV6-5|TRBJ1-2
CASSRAQGNYGYTF
>TRBV7-6|TRBJ1-1
CASVGGGNTEAFF
>TRBV2|TRBJ2-6
CASSLQGAGANVLTF
>TRBV4-3|TRBJ1-2
CASSQIQFNGYTF
>TRBV30|TRBJ1-4
CAWSRGEGNEKLFF
>TRBV6-6|TRBJ1-5
CASSYSTGNQPQHF
>TRBV5-6|TRBJ1-6
CASSLAGTGAVDSPLHF
>TRBV4-1|TRBJ1-2
CASSRVEGGHNYGYTF
>TRBV18|TRBJ2-2
CASSQGLAAHTGELFF
>TRBV7-8|TRBJ1-2
CASSLVGAGGYTF
>TRBV7-2|TRBJ2-7
CASSLTPGSYEQYF
>TRBV6-5|TRBJ1-2
CASSYRTEGGYTF
>TRBV5-6|TRBJ1-5
CASSNWGQHNQPQHF
>TRBV5-1|TRBJ2-3
CASSIAGLTSTDTQYF
>TRBV7-9|TRBJ2-2
CASSQFHGTGGATGELFF
>TRBV19|TRBJ2-3
CASNAGGLDTQYF
>TRBV6-5|TRBJ2-5
CASSWGRGETQYF
>TRBV7-8|TRBJ2-1
CASSPGQGEYNEQFF
>TRBV18|TRBJ1-5
CASSPGQGRQPQHF
>TRBV5-1|TRBJ2-5
CASSPNLGTGGMETQYF